Shown below are 10 T cell receptor beta chains from a single sample sequenced in a study of a mutant IDH1 vaccine in newly diagnosed glioma. The time point denotes: week 47, end of study. Mutant IDH1 20-mer peptide, at 300 ug, made up each vaccine dose, with topical imiquimod. TCRdb's table, derived via immunoSEQ multiplex PCR, lists solely in-frame clones and lacks some. The sample comprises approximately 80,000 clones, approximately 75% of which are singletons, and approximately 5.4% rests with the top ten. No antigens are known for them. This specimen was PBMCs, taken from a glioma patient whose treatment included an IDH1 peptide vaccine. Source of these receptors: a man aged 35 to 55 with glioma.

The chain combines TRBV7-2 with TRBJ2-7, with TRBD2 as a possible D gene (6 bases). The CDR3 is 15 residues long. Germline CDR1 reads SGHTA; CDR2 reads FQGNSA. The V end was cut by 7 bases, the J end by 5 bases, with 21 bases between. CDR3 sequence: CASTSGRGSWHEQYF. DNA for the CDR3: TGTGCCAGCACCAGCGGGCGTGGCTCCTGGCACGAGCAGTACTTC. The full variable domain, rest sourced from reference TRBV7-2 and TRBJ2-7, is GAGVSQSPSNKVTEKGKDVELRCDPISGHTALYWYRQSLGQGLEFLIYFQGNSAPDKSGLPSDRFSAERTGGSVSTLTIQRTQQEDSAVYLCASTSGRGSWHEQYFGPGTRLTVT.

V gene TRBV5-1 combines with J gene TRBJ1-2; the match to TRBD1 covers 10 bases. The CDR3 is 14 residues long. Germline V CDR1 and CDR2: SGHRS, YFSETQ. Unmatched junction bases numbered 8, after V lost 4 bases and J lost 8 bases. The CDR3: CASSLVGQGIGYTF. Here the CDR3 DNA reads TGCGCCAGCAGCCTGGTGGGACAGGGGATCGGCTACACCTTC.

The chain joins TRBV2 to TRBJ2-2; 7 positions agree with TRBD1. The V gene's germline CDR1 is SNHLY and CDR2 FYNNEI. The CDR3 is made up of 14 amino acids. The V and J ends lost 7 bases and 4 bases, in that order; junction bases with no gene match: 6. The DNA for the CDR3 is TGTGCCAGCACCGGGGCAGGGGGCACCGGGGAGCTGTTTTTT. It encodes CASTGAGGTGELFF.

The chain carries TRBV5-1 and TRBJ1-3; possibly TRBD1 for D (6 bases). This CDR3 contains 16 residues. Between the trimmed V and J ends, which lost 0 bases and 2 bases, there was a span of 12 bases. Germline V gene data show CDR1 as SGHRS and CDR2 as YFSETQ. Here the CDR3 reads CASSLGGTGTGNTIYF. The CDR3 nucleotides are TGCGCCAGCAGCTTGGGGGGAACAGGGACTGGAAACACCATATATTTT.

The chain couples TRBV9 to TRBJ1-6; TRBD1 matches 9 bases. This CDR3 comprises 15 residues. The germline CDR1 and CDR2 sequences are SGDLS and YYNGEE. With 3 bases clipped from V and 6 bases from J, the junction kept 4 bases outside the gene matches. The CDR3 region has the DNA TGTGCCAGCAGCGAACAGGGGGCGGGTAATTCACCCCTCCACTTT. It specifies CASSEQGAGNSPLHF.

The table lists this clone with a count of one. This chain links TRBV4-2 with TRBJ2-1; D ambiguous. Germline V gene sequence: CDR1 LGHNA, CDR2 YNFKEQ. There are 12 residues in the CDR3. V was shortened by 1 base and J by 12 bases, with 10 bases between the two germline ends. The CDR3 DNA is TGTGCCAGCAGCCAAGGTCCGCAGAGGCAGTTCTTC. It translates to CASSQGPQRQFF.

This clone appeared a single time. The chain combines TRBV12-5 with TRBJ1-2; D not certain. The germline V gene encodes CDR1 LGHNT and CDR2 FRNRAP. The V end was cut by 2 bases, the J end by 4 bases, with 11 bases between. This CDR3 spans 14 amino acids. The DNA for the CDR3 is TGTGCTAGTGGTTTGCCCGAGGCGGGCTATGGCTACACCTTC. This translates into CASGLPEAGYGYTF.

The gene calls are TRBV7-2 and TRBJ2-1; D is undetermined. The V and J ends lost 5 bases and 7 bases respectively, with 12 bases between them. In germline, CDR1 is SGHTA, CDR2 FQGNSA. CDR3 length: 13 residues. The CDR3 is CASSPRPLNEQFF. The CDR3 DNA sequence: TGTGCCAGCAGCCCGCGGCCTTTAAATGAGCAGTTCTTC.

The chain links TRBV10-3 to TRBJ1-2; 7 bases agree with TRBD1. Losses at the gene ends were 8 bases for V and 2 bases for J; bases not matched to a gene: 14. The CDR3 runs 16 residues. The germline V gene has CDR1 ENHRY and CDR2 SYGVKD. The DNA for the CDR3 is TGTGCCATCGGCGGCGGGAAAGACAGGGAGAACTATGGCTACACCTTC. The encoded protein is CAIGGGKDRENYGYTF.

The chain employs TRBV19 and TRBJ2-4; 7 bases fit TRBD2. The CDR3 covers 12 residues. The V gene's germline CDR1 is LNHDA and CDR2 SQIVND (reference sequence). V gave up 4 bases and J gave up 8 bases; unmatched junction bases: 2. The CDR3 region is CASSKGGDIQYF. The DNA of the CDR3 is TGTGCCAGTAGTAAGGGAGGGGACATTCAGTACTTC.